This T cell receptor beta chain was identified during a study of T cell repertoires in aging, cancer and after chemotherapy. Overall study context: Healthy donor repertoires were recorded over several months to years and showed clear clonal overlap. Some 9.4 million TCR reads made up the full dataset.

This clonotype is termed medium-sized. TRB rearrangements spanning V, D and J were amplified using mixed TRB-A/B primers. A single record per CDR3 protein comes from TCRdb applying MiXCR to the multiplex PCR reads. The sample consists of 10,000 to 15,000 distinct CDR3 sequences, 35% to 40% of them appearing once. V shed 4 bases and J shed 4 bases, with 9 bases lying between them. The CDR3 extends over 12 amino acids. CDR1 and CDR2 from the germline V gene are SQVTM and ANQGSEA. Peripheral blood genomic DNA, not sorted cells or RNA, was the template. This receptor was taken from a human donor in good health. The donor label of this sample is uncertain. V is TRBV29-1 and J is TRBJ2-3; D is unclear. Source material: blood. CDR3 sequence reads: CSVVPAADTQYF. The CDR3 coding sequence is TGCAGCGTTGTTCCGGCCGCAGATACGCAGTATTTT.